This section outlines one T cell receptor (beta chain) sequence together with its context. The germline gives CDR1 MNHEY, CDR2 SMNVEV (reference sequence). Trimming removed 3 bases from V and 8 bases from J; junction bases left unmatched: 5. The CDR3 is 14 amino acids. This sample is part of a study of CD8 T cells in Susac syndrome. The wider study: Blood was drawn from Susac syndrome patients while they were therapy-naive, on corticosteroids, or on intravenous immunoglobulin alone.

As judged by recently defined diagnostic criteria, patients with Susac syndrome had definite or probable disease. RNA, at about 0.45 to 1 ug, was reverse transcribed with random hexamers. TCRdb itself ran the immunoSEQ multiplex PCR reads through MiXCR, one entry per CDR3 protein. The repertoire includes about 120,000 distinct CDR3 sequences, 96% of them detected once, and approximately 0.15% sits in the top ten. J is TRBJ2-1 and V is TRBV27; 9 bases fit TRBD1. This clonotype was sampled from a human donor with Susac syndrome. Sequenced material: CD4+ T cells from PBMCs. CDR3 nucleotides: TGTGCCAGCAGTTTGGGACAGGGTCAACATGAGCAGTTCTTC. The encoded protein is CASSLGQGQHEQFF.